This T cell receptor beta chain emerged from a study of shared clonotypes between healthy human individuals. Whole-study context: The cohort had two women and a few men, ages 18 to 49. Findings of the study overall: What rarefaction showed was incomplete sorted-subset sequencing despite large depth.

Sequenced by immunoSEQ multiplex PCR; TCRdb stores in-frame clones only, minus some. This repertoire shows 850,000 to 1,200,000 clones, under 80% found once; its top ten account for around 1.4%. A CD45RA-negative memory subset and a CD45RA+ naive subset were separated from the CD4+ cells. This clone was counted only a few times. Its antigen is still unknown. The CDR3 spans 16 residues. Germline loops: CDR1 LNHDA, CDR2 SQIVND (reference sequence). Trimming cost V 9 bases and J 4 bases; bases outside gene matches: 10. The clonotype was recovered from a man younger than 30 in good health. The V call is TRBV19, the J call TRBJ2-6; 9 bases match TRBD1. Sequencing was done on a sample of memory CD4+ T cells sorted from blood. Noted subset: CD45RA-negative fraction. CDR3 DNA sequence: TGTGCCAGCCGACAGGGGGGCGTTTCAGGGGCCAACGTCCTGACTTTC. Encoded protein: CASRQGGVSGANVLTF. The full variable domain, its missing parts supplied by reference TRBV19 and TRBJ2-6, is DGGITQSPKYLFRKEGQNVTLSCEQNLNHDAMYWYRQDPGQGLRLIYYSQIVNDFQKGDIAEGYSVSREKKESFPLTVTSAQKNPTAFYLCASRQGGVSGANVLTFGAGSRLTVL.